The source of this T cell receptor (beta chain) is a study of PD-1 blockade in classical Hodgkin lymphoma. This CDR3 has 13 amino acids. The V and J ends lost 7 bases and 5 bases respectively, with 11 bases between them. Germline assignment: CDR1 WSHSY and CDR2 SAAADI. Assay: immunoSEQ multiplex PCR; the TCRdb copy retains only in-frame clones and omits some. The sample includes tens of thousands of clones, 77% of them seen just once. Time point reported: cycle 4 day 1 (C4D1), after around six weeks of nivolumab. Every single patient, without exception, relapsed after autologous stem cell transplantation, and brentuximab vedotin exposure varied.

This sequence joins TRBV10-2 and TRBJ2-2, with D unresolved. The material was peripheral blood mononuclear cells (PBMCs), obtained before the fourth cycle of nivolumab. This TCR was sampled from a human donor with classical Hodgkin lymphoma. This CDR3 is CASTSKDTGELFF. The CDR3 DNA sequence: TGCGCCAGCACCTCGAAGGATACCGGGGAGCTGTTTTTT.